Below are 16 T cell receptor beta chains sequenced from a single sample in a study of cytomegalovirus exposure and HLA in healthy donors. With 60 Vbeta and 13 Jbeta primers, the PCR was carried out. Sequencing used immunoSEQ multiplex PCR; TCRdb keeps in-frame clones, though not all of them. The data contain 150,000 to 200,000 clones, over 70% of them singletons. Sequenced sample: PBMCs. All receptors derive from a woman in her twenties or thirties in good health and CMV-seronegative.

The table lists this clone with a few counts. The rearrangement links TRBV29-1 to TRBJ2-1; 7 bases line up with TRBD2. The CDR3 totals 13 residues. Germline V gene data show CDR1 as SQVTM and CDR2 as ANQGSEA. J gave up 5 bases and V 4 bases, and 5 bases lay outside the gene matches. The CDR3 nucleotides read TGCAGCGTTGGAAGCGGGGAGGACAATGAGCAGTTCTTC. It encodes CSVGSGEDNEQFF.

The chain uses TRBV5-1 and TRBJ1-1, with 8 bases fitting TRBD1. The length of the CDR3 is 14 residues. Per germline, CDR1 SGHRS and CDR2 YFSETQ. Trimming took 4 bases from V and 1 from J; bases not matched to a gene: 3. Here the CDR3 DNA reads TGCGCCAGCAGCCCCGGGACAGGGAACACTGAAGCTTTCTTT. Translating it yields CASSPGTGNTEAFF.

This clone has just one count. The chain is built from TRBV2 and TRBJ2-2, with D possibly matching TRBD1 (5 bases). The CDR3 is made up of 13 amino acids. V lost 5 bases to trimming and J lost 5 bases, with 9 bases between them. CDR1 is SNHLY and CDR2 is FYNNEI in the germline V gene. CDR3 DNA sequence: TGTGCCAGCAGTCGACAGAGAACCGGGGAGCTGTTTTTT. This translates into CASSRQRTGELFF. Using reference TRBV2 and TRBJ2-2 for the parts outside the CDR3, the full variable domain is EPEVTQTPSHQVTQMGQEVILRCVPISNHLYFYWYRQILGQKVEFLVSFYNNEISEKSEIFDDQFSVERPDGSNFTLKIRSTKLEDSAMYFCASSRQRTGELFFGEGSRLTVL.

The V gene is TRBV4-2, the J gene TRBJ1-1, with a tentative D call TRBD1 (5 bases). CDR1 is LGHNA, CDR2 YNFKEQ, per germline. The CDR3 runs 16 residues. Trimming left V 2 bases short and J 5 bases short, with 18 bases between. The CDR3 protein is CASSQRGTREETEAFF. DNA of the CDR3: TGTGCCAGCAGCCAACGTGGGACCAGGGAGGAAACTGAAGCTTTCTTT.

V is TRBV29-1 and J is TRBJ2-5, with TRBD2 identical over 7 bases. J gave up 1 base and V 5 bases, and 10 bases lay outside the gene matches. CDR1 SQVTM and CDR2 ANQGSEA come from the germline V gene. The CDR3 extends over 15 amino acids. This chain's CDR3 is CSVLLVAGVQETQYF. The CDR3 DNA reads as TGCAGCGTTCTCTTGGTAGCGGGCGTCCAAGAGACCCAGTACTTC.

The chain links TRBV29-1 to TRBJ1-1; 7 nucleotides agree with TRBD1. J lost 7 bases, V lost 8 bases, and 7 bases had no gene match. Germline loops: CDR1 SQVTM, CDR2 ANQGSEA. This CDR3 spans 11 amino acids. The chain's CDR3 is CSTSTGNEAFF. The CDR3 DNA follows: TGCAGCACCTCGACAGGGAATGAAGCTTTCTTT.

The chain recombines TRBV6-1 with TRBJ2-7, with D perhaps TRBD1 (6 bases). CDR1 and CDR2 (germline): MNHNS, SASEGT. V lost 11 bases and J 3 bases, leaving 23 bases between the germline ends. The CDR3 extends over 15 amino acids. CDR3 sequence reads: CASSRGALGNYEQYF. For the CDR3, the DNA is TGTGCCTCGAGCAGGGGCGCATTAGGGAACTACGAGCAGTACTTC.

The genes are TRBV6-1 and TRBJ1-2; TRBD1 is a possible D gene (5 bases). With 2 bases removed from V and 0 bases from J, the gap between germline ends came to 7 bases. The CDR3 totals 14 residues. Germline CDR1 reads MNHNS; CDR2 reads SASEGT. The CDR3 region is CASSEQGSNYGYTF. CDR3 nucleotides: TGTGCCAGCAGTGAACAGGGATCTAACTATGGCTACACCTTC.

The chain joins TRBV13 to TRBJ1-1; D might be TRBD1 (6 bases). Germline assignment: CDR1 PRHDT and CDR2 FYEKMQ (reference sequence). The CDR3 is 14 residues long. V lost 3 bases to trimming and J lost 5 bases, with 13 bases between them. CDR3 region: CASSFLGRGTEAFF. The CDR3 DNA reads as TGTGCCAGCAGCTTCCTAGGGAGGGGGACTGAAGCTTTCTTT.

This clone was detected a few times. The rearrangement joins TRBV5-4 to TRBJ2-1; possibly TRBD1 for D (6 bases). The CDR3 runs 12 residues. From germline, CDR1 is SGHNT and CDR2 YYREEE (reference sequence). V was trimmed by 4 bases and J by 7 bases, leaving 9 bases between them. For the CDR3, the DNA is TGTGCCAGCAGCCGACAGGCGAATGAGCAGTTCTTC. Translating it yields CASSRQANEQFF.

In nucleotides, the CDR3 is TGTGCCAGCAGTGAAGCGCCAGGTTACAGGGGGGACGACGAGCAGTACTTC. Translation gives CASSEAPGYRGDDEQYF. This chain joins TRBV25-1 and TRBJ2-7, with 8 bases matching TRBD1. V lost 2 bases and J lost 5; bases outside the gene matches: 14. Germline-derived CDR1 and CDR2 are MGHDK and SYGVNS. This CDR3 has 17 residues.

J is TRBJ2-7 and V is TRBV5-6; TRBD2 agrees at 8 bases. There are 18 residues in the CDR3. In germline, CDR1 is SGHDT, CDR2 YYEEEE. The V segment lost 4 bases and the J segment 3 bases; nucleotides outside the gene matches: 18. CDR3 sequence reads: CASSRRSGGTARYYEQYF. The CDR3 nucleotides are TGTGCCAGCAGCCGTAGAAGCGGGGGCACAGCCAGATACTACGAGCAGTACTTC.

V usage is TRBV5-1 and J usage is TRBJ1-1; D possibly corresponds to TRBD1 (5 bases). Trimming removed 4 bases from V and 3 bases from J, with 10 bases in between. This CDR3 is built from 13 residues. The V gene's germline CDR1 is SGHRS and CDR2 YFSETQ. The CDR3 is CASSMSGYTEAFF. DNA for the CDR3: TGCGCCAGCAGCATGTCAGGGTACACTGAAGCTTTCTTT.

This clone occurred a few times. This chain joins TRBV7-9 and TRBJ1-3; D is undetermined. The V gene's germline CDR1 is SEHNR and CDR2 FQNEAQ (reference sequence). Trimming left V 1 base short and J 0 bases short, with 13 bases between. The CDR3 length is 17 residues. CDR3 sequence reads: CASSLGGGSSSGNTIYF. CDR3 bases: TGTGCCAGCAGCTTAGGTGGAGGTTCGAGCTCTGGAAACACCATATATTTT.

The chain carries TRBV14 and TRBJ1-1, with 7 bases identical to TRBD1. This CDR3 has 14 amino acids. With 3 bases clipped from V and 4 bases from J, the junction kept 5 bases outside the gene matches. Germline V gene data show CDR1 as SGHDN and CDR2 as FVKESK. As DNA, the CDR3 is TGTGCCAGCAGCCAGACAGGGCAGACCACTGAAGCTTTCTTT. Protein: CASSQTGQTTEAFF.

The chain joins TRBV6-5 to TRBJ1-4; 8 nucleotides match TRBD1. Germline V gene data show CDR1 as MNHEY and CDR2 as SVGAGI. Germline trimming cut 5 bases from V and 13 bases from J; bases unmatched to any gene: 3. CDR3 size: 11 residues. The CDR3 DNA follows: TGTGCCAGCAGTGGGGGACAGGCACTGTTTTTT. It translates to CASSGGQALFF.